This TCR beta chain comes out of a study of spatial heterogeneity in lung cancer. Study background: Consistently, beta-chain sequences turned up in larger numbers than alpha-chain sequences did.

This clonotype came up a few times. Documented time point: sample taken at primary tumor resection. TCRs were sequenced from unsorted whole RNA of tumor, nontumor lung or PBMC. The donor group consisted of roughly 70 patients who had untreated, early-stage non-small cell lung cancer. The CDR3 runs 19 residues. Germline CDR1 and CDR2: DFQATT and SNEGSKA (reference sequence). Trimming at V came to 0 bases and at J to 3 bases, leaving 13 bases not matched to a gene. TCRdb independently ran MiXCR on the 5' RACE reads; one entry per CDR3 protein. The repertoire holds 50,000 to 65,000 distinct CDR3 sequences, around 8.2% seen once, with roughly 15% in the top ten.

This material consisted of PBMCs, taken at surgery. The chain has TRBV20-1 and TRBJ2-4; 11 nucleotides align to TRBD2. The TCR was taken from a female donor with early-stage non-small cell lung cancer. The CDR3 region is CSARDPLAGGKVDKNIQYF. The CDR3 nucleotides are TGCAGTGCTAGAGACCCGTTAGCGGGAGGGAAAGTAGACAAAAACATTCAGTACTTC.